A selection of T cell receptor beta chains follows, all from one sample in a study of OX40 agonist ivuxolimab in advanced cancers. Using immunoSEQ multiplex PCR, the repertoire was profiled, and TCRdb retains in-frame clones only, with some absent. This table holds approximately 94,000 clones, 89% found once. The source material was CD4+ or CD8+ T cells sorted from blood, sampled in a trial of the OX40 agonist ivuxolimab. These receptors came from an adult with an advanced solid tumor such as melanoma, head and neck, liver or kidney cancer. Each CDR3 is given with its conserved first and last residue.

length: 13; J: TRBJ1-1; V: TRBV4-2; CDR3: CASSPYAEPEAFF
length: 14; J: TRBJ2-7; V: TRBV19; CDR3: CASSRHERAYEQYF
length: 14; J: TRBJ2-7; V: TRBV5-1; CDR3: CASSLGDRNYEQYF
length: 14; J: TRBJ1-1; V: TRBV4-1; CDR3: CASSQVGQGQKAFF
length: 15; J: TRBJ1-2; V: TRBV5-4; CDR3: CASSPGQGSTYRYTF
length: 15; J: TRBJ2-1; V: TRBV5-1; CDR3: CASSLGREAYNEQFF
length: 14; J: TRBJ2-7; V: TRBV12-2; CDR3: CASRLLAGVNEQYF
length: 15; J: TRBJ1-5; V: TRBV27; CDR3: CASSPTWGSNQPQHF
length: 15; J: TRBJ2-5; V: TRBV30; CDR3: CAWNGGLRTQETQYF
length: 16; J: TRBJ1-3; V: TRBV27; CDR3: CASSRLPGRSGNTIYF
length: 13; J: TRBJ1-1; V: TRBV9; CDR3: CASSVSLNTEAFF
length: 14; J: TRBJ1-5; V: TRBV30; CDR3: CAWSVRGTGQPQHF
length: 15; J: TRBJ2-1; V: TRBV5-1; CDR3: CASETRVESYNEQFF
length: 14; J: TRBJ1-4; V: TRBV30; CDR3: CAYSMGESGGKLFF
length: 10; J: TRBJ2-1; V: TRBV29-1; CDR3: CSVANNEQFF
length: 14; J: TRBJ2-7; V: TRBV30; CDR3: CAWGRDGKVYEQYF
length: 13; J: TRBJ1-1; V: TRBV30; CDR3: CAWARRTQGRAFF
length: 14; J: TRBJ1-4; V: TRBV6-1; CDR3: CASTRTGPNEKLFF
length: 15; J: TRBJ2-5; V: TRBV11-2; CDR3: CASSLDRGAQETQYF
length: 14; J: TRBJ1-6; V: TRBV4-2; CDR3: CASSQDVGLGPLHF
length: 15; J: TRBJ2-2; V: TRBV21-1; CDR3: CASSGPQGCTGELFF
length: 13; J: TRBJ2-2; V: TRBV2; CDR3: CASGVFGTGELFF
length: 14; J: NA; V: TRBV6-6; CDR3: CASSYLDRVGEQYF
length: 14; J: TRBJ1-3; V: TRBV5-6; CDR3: CASSIPSSGNIIYF
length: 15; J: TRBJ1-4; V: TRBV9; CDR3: CASSAQTGVGEKLFF
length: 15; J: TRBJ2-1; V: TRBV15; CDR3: CATSRGTFGDNEQFF
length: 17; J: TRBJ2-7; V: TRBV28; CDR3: CASSLYPPGQGHYEQYF
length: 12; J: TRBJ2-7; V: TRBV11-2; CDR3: CASSVGSYEQYF
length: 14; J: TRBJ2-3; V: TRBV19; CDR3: CASSIVDSTDTQYF
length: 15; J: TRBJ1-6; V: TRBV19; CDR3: CASKLTGRSNSPLHF
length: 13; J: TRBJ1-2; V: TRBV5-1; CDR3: CASSEGKSYGYTF
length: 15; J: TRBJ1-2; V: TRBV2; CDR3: CASTQAQGSSYGYTF